This passage covers 31 T cell receptor beta chains from one sample sequenced in a study of CD8 T cells in ankylosing spondylitis. TCRdb ran MiXCR on the 5' RACE reads and lists one entry per CDR3 protein. The table includes about 240,000 distinct CDR3 sequences, over 8.5% detected once. The sequencing sample was made of blood, either unsorted or a sorted T cell fraction (not recorded which). These receptors originate from a male donor with ankylosing spondylitis or in good health (not recorded which).

The genes are TRBV20-1 and TRBJ1-5; D is possibly TRBD1 (5 bases). The V end lost 6 bases, the J end lost 3 bases, and 12 bases lay between the germline ends. Germline V gene data show CDR1 as DFQATT and CDR2 as SNEGSKA (reference sequence). The CDR3 length is 13 residues. Here the CDR3 DNA reads TGCAGTGCCCGACAGAATGACAATCAGCCCCAGCATTTT. Its translation: CSARQNDNQPQHF.

Many counts were recorded for this clonotype. The gene calls are TRBV27 and TRBJ2-2; 8 positions agree with TRBD2. CDR3 length: 14 residues. The germline gives CDR1 MNHEY, CDR2 SMNVEV (reference sequence). V was pared by 5 bases and J by 7 bases, with 6 bases of the junction left unmatched. CDR3 bases: TGTGCCAGCAGTCTTAGCGGGGTCGGCGGGGAGCTGTTTTTT. Translating gives CASSLSGVGGELFF.

This clonotype was seen at least ten times. This chain links TRBV5-1 with TRBJ2-1; maybe TRBD1 (5 bases). The CDR3 spans 16 residues. Germline V CDR1 and CDR2: SGHRS, YFSETQ. The ends were cut back, 2 bases at V and 0 bases at J, with 12 bases in the middle. CDR3 sequence reads: CASSFHQGSSYNEQFF. The CDR3 bases are TGCGCCAGCAGCTTCCACCAGGGAAGCTCCTACAATGAGCAGTTCTTC.

V is TRBV2 and J is TRBJ1-6; D might be TRBD1 (6 bases). Germline CDR1 is SNHLY and CDR2 is FYNNEI. With 5 bases removed from V and 9 bases from J, the gap between germline ends came to 11 bases. The CDR3 contains 13 residues. Here the CDR3 DNA reads TGTGCCAGCAGTCGGACAGTGGGTTCACCCCTCCACTTT. This translates into CASSRTVGSPLHF.

Concerning this clonotype: This sequence may be a read error, since a much larger clone differs from it by one base. The chain uses TRBV12-3 or TRBV12-4 and TRBJ2-2, with D unclear. V lost 5 bases and J lost 9, with 13 bases in between. This CDR3 has 13 residues. CDR3 in amino acids: CASSPPLTRELFF. In DNA form, the CDR3 reads TGTGCCAGCAGTCCCCCCCTTACCAGGGAGCTGTTTTTT.

This clonotype was seen repeatedly, ten times or more. The missing conserved phenylalanine or tryptophan at the end of this CDR3 makes a read error likely. This chain uses TRBV6-5 with TRBJ1-1; D is uncertain. CDR1 and CDR2 (germline): MNHEY, SVGAGI. This CDR3 comprises 14 residues. V lost 0 bases to trimming and J lost 1 base, with 6 bases between them. CDR3 DNA sequence: TGTGCCAGCAGTTACTCGAGTCCGAACACTGAAGCTTTCCTT. As protein: CASSYSSPNTEAFL.

This clonotype was seen repeatedly, ten times or more. V gene TRBV4-2 combines with J gene TRBJ2-6; D remains unclear. Per germline, CDR1 LGHNA and CDR2 YNFKEQ. Trimming cost V 2 bases and J 0 bases, with 14 bases left between them. CDR3 length: 18 residues. CDR3 loop: CASSQTVNVLSGANVLTF. The CDR3 DNA reads TGTGCCAGCAGCCAAACAGTAAACGTACTCTCTGGGGCCAACGTCCTGACTTTC.

This clonotype was seen at least ten times. The rearrangement links TRBV2 to TRBJ2-7; D is unresolved. With 6 bases removed from V and 1 base from J, the gap between germline ends came to 7 bases. The CDR3 has 12 amino acids. Germline V lookup: CDR1 SNHLY, CDR2 FYNNEI. Here the CDR3 DNA reads TGTGCCAGCAGGTCGGTGTCCTACGAGCAGTACTTC. It encodes CASRSVSYEQYF.

This clonotype was recorded at least ten times. The rearrangement joins TRBV6-2 or TRBV6-3 to TRBJ2-7, with 7 positions matching TRBD1. This CDR3 region has 14 residues. Germline assignment: CDR1 MNHEY and CDR2 SVGEGT. V shed 5 bases, J shed 2 bases, and the junction held 6 bases outside the gene matches. CDR3 in amino acids: CASSPSTGTYEQYF. The DNA for the CDR3 is TGTGCCAGCAGTCCCTCGACAGGGACCTACGAGCAGTACTTC.

This clonotype was detected many times. This chain connects TRBV5-1 to TRBJ2-7, with 9 positions matching TRBD2. Trimming took 4 bases from V and 3 from J; bases not matched to a gene: 5. This CDR3 comprises 14 residues. Germline CDR1 and CDR2: SGHRS and YFSETQ. The CDR3 spells CASSLAGFHYEQYF. The CDR3 DNA is TGCGCCAGCAGCCTAGCGGGGTTCCACTACGAGCAGTACTTC. Full variable domain (remainder filled in from reference TRBV5-1 and TRBJ2-7): KAGVTQTPRYLIKTRGQQVTLSCSPISGHRSVSWYQQTPGQGLQFLFEYFSETQRNKGNFPGRFSGRQFSNSRSEMNVSTLELGDSALYLCASSLAGFHYEQYFGPGTRLTVT.

This clonotype was observed many times. The chain joins TRBV25-1 to TRBJ2-2, with D unresolved. V lost 4 bases and J lost 0, with 9 bases in between. Germline CDR1 and CDR2: MGHDK and SYGVNS. The CDR3 is 15 amino acids. In DNA, the CDR3 is TGTGCCAGCAGTGTGGCTGGGACGAACACCGGGGAGCTGTTTTTT. Its protein product is CASSVAGTNTGELFF.

V is TRBV4-1 and J is TRBJ2-3; the match to TRBD2 covers 10 bases. CDR1 MGHRA and CDR2 YSYEKL come from the germline V gene. The CDR3 consists of 17 residues. J was trimmed by 5 bases and V by 0 bases; bases with no gene match: 8. CDR3 amino acids: CASSQDTSGEGLDTQYF. The CDR3 region has the DNA TGCGCCAGCAGCCAAGACACTAGCGGGGAGGGCCTAGATACGCAGTATTTT.

This clonotype has ten or more counts. This chain uses TRBV29-1 with TRBJ2-2, with 9 bases identical to TRBD1. CDR1 is SQVTM and CDR2 is ANQGSEA in the germline V gene. The trim removed 2 bases at V and 6 bases at J, leaving 7 bases unmatched. There are 15 residues in the CDR3. CDR3: CSVELRDRVAGELFF. In DNA, the CDR3 is TGCAGCGTTGAACTCCGGGACAGGGTTGCCGGGGAGCTGTTTTTT.

In its sample, this clonotype was seen many times. The chain couples TRBV12-5 to TRBJ1-1, with 9 bases fitting TRBD1. Germline CDR1 reads LGHNT; CDR2 reads FRNRAP. The CDR3 is made up of 17 amino acids. Trimming took 0 bases from V and 0 from J; bases not matched to a gene: 5. CDR3 DNA sequence: TGTGCTAGTGGTTTGGTACTGGGGACAGGGCTGAACACTGAAGCTTTCTTT. Its translation: CASGLVLGTGLNTEAFF.

At least ten counts were recorded for this clonotype. The chain combines TRBV9 with TRBJ2-3; D gene ambiguous. V lost 1 base and J 2 bases, leaving 5 bases between the germline ends. The CDR3 loop spans 13 amino acids. Germline V gives CDR1 SGDLS, CDR2 YYNGEE. CDR3 region: CASSVLLTDTQYF. DNA of the CDR3: TGTGCCAGCAGCGTACTCCTCACAGATACGCAGTATTTT.

About this clonotype itself: This sequence may be a read error, since a much larger clone differs from it by one base. The chain's CDR3 is CASSLFQGSGSEQFF. CDR3 DNA: TGTGCCAGCAGCCTCTTCCAGGGGTCTGGCAGTGAGCAGTTCTTC. The chain combines TRBV5-4 with TRBJ2-1; D perhaps matches TRBD1 (6 bases). Germline V gene lookup returns CDR1 SGHNT and CDR2 YYREEE (reference sequence). CDR3 length: 15 residues. Trimming removed 4 bases at V and 9 bases at J, with 20 bases between.

This clonotype was found many times. The J gene is TRBJ1-2, the V gene TRBV9; TRBD1 agrees at 10 bases. CDR3 length: 15 amino acids. The V gene end was trimmed by 5 bases and the J gene end by 7 bases; junction bases not matched to a gene: 11. Germline V gene data show CDR1 as SGDLS and CDR2 as YYNGEE. The CDR3: CASSLRGQGTGGYTF. In nucleotides, the CDR3 is TGTGCCAGCAGTCTCCGGGGACAGGGGACTGGTGGCTACACCTTC.

This clonotype was detected many times. The chain joins TRBV15 to TRBJ1-6; the D gene is possibly TRBD1 (5 bases). The germline CDR1 and CDR2 sequences are LNHNV and YYDKDF (reference sequence). The V end lost 0 bases, the J end lost 6 bases, and 9 bases lay between the germline ends. This CDR3 region has 15 residues. The CDR3 bases are TGTGCCACCAGCAGAGACAGGGTCGGTAATTCACCCCTCCACTTT. It translates to CATSRDRVGNSPLHF. Drawing the rest from reference TRBV15 and TRBJ1-6, the complete variable domain is DAMVIQNPRYQVTQFGKPVTLSCSQTLNHNVMYWYQQKSSQAPKLLFHYYDKDFNNEADTPDNFQSRRPNTSFCFLDIRSPGLGDTAMYLCATSRDRVGNSPLHFGNGTRLTVT.

This clonotype occurred a few times. The rearrangement uses TRBV21-1 and TRBJ2-4. TRBV21-1 constitutes a pseudogene. This CDR3 has 15 amino acids. In nucleotides, the CDR3 is TGTGCCAGCAGCAAAGAAAAAAAACCGGAAAACATTCAGTACTTC. Translated, it gives CASSKEKKPENIQYF.

This clonotype was recorded at least ten times. This rearrangement joins TRBV6-1 to TRBJ2-2; TRBD2 is a possible D gene (6 bases). Trimming pared 2 bases from V and 7 bases from J, leaving 14 bases between. Germline V lookup: CDR1 MNHNS, CDR2 SASEGT. CDR3 length: 15 residues. This CDR3 is CASSEWSGEGGELFF. The DNA for the CDR3 is TGTGCCAGCAGTGAATGGTCGGGAGAAGGCGGGGAGCTGTTTTTT.

This clonotype showed up many times. CDR3 region: CASSMRGYEQFF. The CDR3 DNA follows: TGTGCCAGTAGCATGCGGGGTTATGAGCAGTTCTTC. The chain employs TRBV12-3 or TRBV12-4 and TRBJ2-1, with a weak D call TRBD2 (6 bases). Between the trimmed V and J ends, which lost 9 bases and 8 bases, there was a span of 14 bases. The CDR3 is made up of 12 amino acids.

This clonotype has a count of ten or more. The gene calls are TRBV4-2 and TRBJ2-3, with 7 bases matching TRBD2. V shed 4 bases, J shed 2 bases, and the junction held 12 bases outside the gene matches. Germline CDR1 reads LGHNA; CDR2 reads YNFKEQ. The CDR3 is 17 amino acids. The CDR3 protein is CASSPDPIAGVTDTQYF. In DNA form, the CDR3 reads TGTGCCAGCAGCCCAGACCCTATAGCGGGTGTCACAGATACGCAGTATTTT.

This clonotype was observed many times. The chain carries TRBV7-9 and TRBJ2-7, with no clear D. V was clipped by 4 bases and J by 5 bases, with 9 bases between them. The length of the CDR3 is 12 residues. The germline V gene has CDR1 SEHNR and CDR2 FQNEAQ (reference sequence). The CDR3: CASSSVGDEQYF. In nucleotides, the CDR3 is TGTGCCAGCAGCTCGGTGGGCGACGAGCAGTACTTC.

This clonotype has ten or more counts. The V and J genes are TRBV10-2 and TRBJ2-7; 11 nucleotides line up with TRBD2. This CDR3 has 15 amino acids. J was trimmed by 1 base and V by 5 bases; bases with no gene match: 4. CDR1 and CDR2 (germline): WSHSY, SAAADI. The CDR3, as DNA: TGCGCCAGCAGTTCCCTAGCGGGAGGATCCTACGAGCAGTACTTC. Translated, it gives CASSSLAGGSYEQYF.

The chain joins TRBV5-1 to TRBJ2-1; 8 bases are a match to TRBD1. Germline lookup yields CDR1 SGHRS and CDR2 YFSETQ. The CDR3 is made up of 14 amino acids. Unmatched junction bases numbered 5, after V lost 0 bases and J lost 9 bases. The CDR3 sequence is CASSLVQGAVEQFF. The CDR3 DNA follows: TGCGCCAGCAGCTTGGTCCAGGGGGCTGTTGAGCAGTTCTTC.

This clonotype was recorded many times. The chain carries TRBV9 and TRBJ2-7; weak D call: TRBD1 (5 bases). The CDR3 has 17 residues. With 0 bases removed from V and 6 bases from J, the gap between germline ends came to 22 bases. From germline, CDR1 is SGDLS and CDR2 YYNGEE. For the CDR3, the DNA is TGTGCCAGCAGCGTAGATCCTCGGGCTCCCTACCAGGGCGAGCAGTACTTC. This translates into CASSVDPRAPYQGEQYF.

The chain is built from TRBV3-1 and TRBJ1-5, with D possibly TRBD1 on 5 matching bases. The CDR3 contains 13 residues. Germline V CDR1 and CDR2: LGHDT, YNNKEL (reference sequence). V lost 0 bases, J lost 9 bases, and 9 bases lay in between. In DNA form, the CDR3 reads TGTGCCAGCAGCCAAGATCCGGGACGGCCCCAGCATTTT. It is translated as CASSQDPGRPQHF. Full variable domain (rest looked up from reference TRBV3-1 and TRBJ1-5): DTAVSQTPKYLVTQMGNDKSIKCEQNLGHDTMYWYKQDSKKFLKIMFSYNNKELIINETVPNRFSPKSPDKAHLNLHINSLELGDSAVYFCASSQDPGRPQHFGDGTRLSIL.

This clonotype occurred many times. The chain links TRBV12-3 or TRBV12-4 to TRBJ2-1, with 8 bases aligning to TRBD2. V trimming: 3 bases; J trimming: 7 bases; junction bases outside the gene matches: 11. The CDR3 is 16 residues long. The DNA of the CDR3 is TGTGCCAGCAGTTTTGGGTCTAGCGGGCTTCTAAATGAGCAGTTCTTC. Its protein product is CASSFGSSGLLNEQFF.

This sequence joins TRBV27 and TRBJ2-1; 9 nucleotides align to TRBD2. The germline V gene has CDR1 MNHEY and CDR2 SMNVEV (reference sequence). The junction had 4 bases not matched to a gene; V was cut back by 2 bases and J by 5 bases. The CDR3 is 15 amino acids. CDR3 in DNA: TGTGCCAGCAGTTTAAAGGGACTAGCCCACAATGAGCAGTTCTTC. Protein product: CASSLKGLAHNEQFF.

This clonotype was seen ten or more times. This chain links TRBV29-1 with TRBJ1-3; D is unclear. Per the germline V gene, CDR1 is SQVTM and CDR2 is ANQGSEA. The CDR3 length is 14 residues. V lost 2 bases and J 2 bases, leaving 10 bases between the germline ends. The CDR3 loop is CSVEQRFTGNTIYF. The CDR3 DNA reads as TGCAGCGTTGAACAGCGATTCACTGGAAACACCATATATTTT.

This clonotype was seen many times. The V and J genes are TRBV29-1 and TRBJ1-6; D is unresolved. Germline-derived CDR1 and CDR2 are SQVTM and ANQGSEA. Between the trimmed V and J ends, which lost 3 bases and 8 bases, there was a span of 14 bases. This CDR3 comprises 14 residues. The CDR3 is CSVDRSRPDSPLHF. CDR3 nucleotide sequence: TGCAGCGTTGACAGAAGCCGTCCAGATTCACCCCTCCACTTT.